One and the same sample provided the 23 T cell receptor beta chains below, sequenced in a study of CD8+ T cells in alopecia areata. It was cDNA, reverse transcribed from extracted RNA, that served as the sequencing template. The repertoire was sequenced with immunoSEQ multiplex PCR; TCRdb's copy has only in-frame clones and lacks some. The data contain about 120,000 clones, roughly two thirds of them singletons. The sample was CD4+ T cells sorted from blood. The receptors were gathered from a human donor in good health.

The CDR3: CASSPRDRGDNEQFF. CDR3 nucleotides: TGCGCCAGCAGTCCCCGGGACAGGGGAGACAATGAGCAGTTCTTC. The J gene is TRBJ2-1, the V gene TRBV23-1; 10 nucleotides agree with TRBD1. TRBV23-1 is treated as an ORF (open reading frame) with a function not yet certain. The CDR3 contains 15 residues. With V trimmed by 4 bases and J by 5 bases, 5 bases remained unmatched.

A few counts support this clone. CDR3 DNA: TGTGCCAGCAGTTACTCGCGGCTGGAGACCCAGTACTTC. Encoded protein: CASSYSRLETQYF. The chain recombines TRBV6-5 with TRBJ2-5; D is undetermined. CDR1 and CDR2 (germline): MNHEY, SVGAGI. The CDR3 spans 13 residues. The V and J ends lost 0 bases and 5 bases respectively, with 7 bases between them.

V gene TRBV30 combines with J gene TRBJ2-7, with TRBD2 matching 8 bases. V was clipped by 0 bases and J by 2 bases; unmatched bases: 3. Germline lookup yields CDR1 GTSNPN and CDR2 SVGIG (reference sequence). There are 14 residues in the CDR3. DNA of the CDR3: TGTGCCTGGAGTGTCAGCGGGGGACCCTACGAGCAGTACTTC. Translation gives CAWSVSGGPYEQYF.

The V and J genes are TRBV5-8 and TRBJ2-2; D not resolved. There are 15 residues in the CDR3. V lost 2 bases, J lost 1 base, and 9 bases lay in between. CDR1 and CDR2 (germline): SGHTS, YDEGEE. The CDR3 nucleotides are TGTGCCAGCAGCTTATGGTCAAAGAACACCGGGGAGCTGTTTTTT. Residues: CASSLWSKNTGELFF.

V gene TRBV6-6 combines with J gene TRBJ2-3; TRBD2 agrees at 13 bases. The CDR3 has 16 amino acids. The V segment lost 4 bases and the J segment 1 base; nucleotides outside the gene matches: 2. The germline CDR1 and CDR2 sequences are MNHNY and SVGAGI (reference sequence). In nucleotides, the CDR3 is TGTGCCAGCAGTTCAGGACTAGCGGGGGGCACAGATACGCAGTATTTT. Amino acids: CASSSGLAGGTDTQYF.

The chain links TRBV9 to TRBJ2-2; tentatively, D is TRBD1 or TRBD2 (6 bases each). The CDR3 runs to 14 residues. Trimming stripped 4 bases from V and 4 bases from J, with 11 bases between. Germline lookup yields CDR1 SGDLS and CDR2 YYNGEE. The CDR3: CASSQSGATGELFF. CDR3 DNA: TGTGCCAGCAGCCAATCGGGGGCCACCGGGGAGCTGTTTTTT.

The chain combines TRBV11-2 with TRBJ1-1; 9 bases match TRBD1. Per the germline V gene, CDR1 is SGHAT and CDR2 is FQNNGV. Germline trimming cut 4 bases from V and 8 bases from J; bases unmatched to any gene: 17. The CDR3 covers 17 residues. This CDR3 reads CASSSQSYGQGLGEAFF. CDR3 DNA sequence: TGTGCCAGCAGCTCTCAATCCTACGGACAGGGGTTAGGAGAAGCTTTCTTT. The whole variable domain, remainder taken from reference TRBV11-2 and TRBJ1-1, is EAGVAQSPRYKIIEKRQSVAFWCNPISGHATLYWYQQILGQGPKLLIQFQNNGVVDDSQLPKDRFSAERLKGVDSTLKIQPAKLEDSAVYLCASSSQSYGQGLGEAFFGQGTRLTVV.

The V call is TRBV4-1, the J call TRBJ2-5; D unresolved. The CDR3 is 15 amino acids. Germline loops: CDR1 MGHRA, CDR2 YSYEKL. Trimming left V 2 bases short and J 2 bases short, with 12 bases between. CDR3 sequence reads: CASSQTRTVQETQYF. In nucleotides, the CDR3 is TGCGCCAGCAGCCAAACCCGGACGGTACAAGAGACCCAGTACTTC.

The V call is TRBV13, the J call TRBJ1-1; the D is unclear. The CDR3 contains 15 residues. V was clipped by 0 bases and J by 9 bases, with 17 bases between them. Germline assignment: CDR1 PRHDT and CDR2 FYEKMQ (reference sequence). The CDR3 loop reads CASSLGRRLSLQAFF. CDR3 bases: TGTGCCAGCAGCTTAGGCCGGCGATTGTCTCTCCAAGCTTTCTTT.

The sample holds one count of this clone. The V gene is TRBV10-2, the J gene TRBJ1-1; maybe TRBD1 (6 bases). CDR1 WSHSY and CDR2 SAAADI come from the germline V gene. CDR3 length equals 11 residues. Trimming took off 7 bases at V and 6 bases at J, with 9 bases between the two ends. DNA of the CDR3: TGCGCCAGCACTTCAGGGGCTGAAGCTTTCTTT. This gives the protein CASTSGAEAFF.

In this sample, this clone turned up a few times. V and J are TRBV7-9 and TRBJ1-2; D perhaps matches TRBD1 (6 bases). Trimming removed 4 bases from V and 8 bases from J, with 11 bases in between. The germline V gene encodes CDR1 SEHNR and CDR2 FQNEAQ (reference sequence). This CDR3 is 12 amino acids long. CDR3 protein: CASSSQGFGYTF. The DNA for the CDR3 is TGTGCCAGCAGCTCTCAGGGGTTCGGCTACACCTTC.

The chain's CDR3 is CAWSGGTGTDTQYF. CDR3 nucleotides: TGTGCCTGGAGTGGAGGAACCGGCACAGATACGCAGTATTTT. The chain is built from TRBV30 and TRBJ2-3; the D is unclear. This CDR3 is built from 14 residues. Deletions cut 1 base from V and 1 base from J, with 9 bases between. Germline V gives CDR1 GTSNPN, CDR2 SVGIG (reference sequence).

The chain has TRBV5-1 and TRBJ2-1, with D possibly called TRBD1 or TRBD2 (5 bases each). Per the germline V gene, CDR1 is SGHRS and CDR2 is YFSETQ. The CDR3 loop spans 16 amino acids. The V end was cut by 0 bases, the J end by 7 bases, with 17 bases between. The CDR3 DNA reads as TGCGCCAGCAGCTTGGCGCAACAGGTCGGGGCGAATGAGCAGTTCTTC. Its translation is CASSLAQQVGANEQFF.

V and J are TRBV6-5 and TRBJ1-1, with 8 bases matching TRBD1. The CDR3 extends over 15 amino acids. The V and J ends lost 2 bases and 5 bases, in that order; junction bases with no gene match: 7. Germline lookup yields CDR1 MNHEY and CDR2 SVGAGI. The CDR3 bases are TGTGCCAGCAGTTACGTAAGACAGGGGAAGACTGAAGCTTTCTTT. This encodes CASSYVRQGKTEAFF.

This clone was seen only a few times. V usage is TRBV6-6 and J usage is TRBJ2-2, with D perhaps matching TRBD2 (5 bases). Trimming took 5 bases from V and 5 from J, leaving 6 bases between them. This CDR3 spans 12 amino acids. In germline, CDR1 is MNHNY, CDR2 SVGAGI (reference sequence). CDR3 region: CASSRGTGELFF. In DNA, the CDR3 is TGTGCCAGCAGTAGAGGGACCGGGGAGCTGTTTTTT.

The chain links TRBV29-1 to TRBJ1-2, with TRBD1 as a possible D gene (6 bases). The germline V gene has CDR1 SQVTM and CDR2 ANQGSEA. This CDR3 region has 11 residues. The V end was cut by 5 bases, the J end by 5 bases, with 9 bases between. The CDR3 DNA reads TGCAGCGTTACACAGGGATATGGCTACACCTTC. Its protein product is CSVTQGYGYTF.

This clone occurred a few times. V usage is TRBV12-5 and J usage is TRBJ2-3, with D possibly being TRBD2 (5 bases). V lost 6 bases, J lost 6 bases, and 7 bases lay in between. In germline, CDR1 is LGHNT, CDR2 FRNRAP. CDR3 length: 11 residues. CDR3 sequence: CASGKRDTQYF. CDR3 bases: TGTGCTAGTGGGAAGCGGGATACGCAGTATTTT.

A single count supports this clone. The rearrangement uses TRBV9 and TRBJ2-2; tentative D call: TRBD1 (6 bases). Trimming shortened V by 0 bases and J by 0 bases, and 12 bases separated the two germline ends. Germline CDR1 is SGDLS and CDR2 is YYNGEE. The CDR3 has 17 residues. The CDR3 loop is CASSVGPPGANTGELFF. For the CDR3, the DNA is TGTGCCAGCAGCGTAGGTCCCCCAGGGGCGAACACCGGGGAGCTGTTTTTT.

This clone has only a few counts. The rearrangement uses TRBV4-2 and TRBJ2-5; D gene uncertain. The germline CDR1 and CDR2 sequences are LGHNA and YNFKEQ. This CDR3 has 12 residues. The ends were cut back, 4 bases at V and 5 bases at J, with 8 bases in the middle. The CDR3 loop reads CASSPSHETQYF. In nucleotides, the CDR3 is TGTGCCAGCAGCCCGTCCCACGAGACCCAGTACTTC.

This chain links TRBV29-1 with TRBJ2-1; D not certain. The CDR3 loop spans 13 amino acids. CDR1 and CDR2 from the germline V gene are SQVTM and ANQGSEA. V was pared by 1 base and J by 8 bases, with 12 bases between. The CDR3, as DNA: TGCAGCGTTGAAGTCCCACCGGGCGATGAGCAGTTCTTC. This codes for CSVEVPPGDEQFF.

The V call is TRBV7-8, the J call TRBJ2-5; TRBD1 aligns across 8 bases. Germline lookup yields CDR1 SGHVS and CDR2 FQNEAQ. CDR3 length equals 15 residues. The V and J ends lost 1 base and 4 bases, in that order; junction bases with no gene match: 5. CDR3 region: CASSLGTGKGETQYF. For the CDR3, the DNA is TGTGCCAGCAGCTTAGGGACAGGGAAGGGAGAGACCCAGTACTTC. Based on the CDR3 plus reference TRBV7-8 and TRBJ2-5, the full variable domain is GAGVSQSPRYKVAKRGQDVALRCDPISGHVSLFWYQQALGQGPEFLTYFQNEAQLDKSGLPSDRFFAERPEGSVSTLKIQRTQQEDSAVYLCASSLGTGKGETQYFGPGTRLLVL.

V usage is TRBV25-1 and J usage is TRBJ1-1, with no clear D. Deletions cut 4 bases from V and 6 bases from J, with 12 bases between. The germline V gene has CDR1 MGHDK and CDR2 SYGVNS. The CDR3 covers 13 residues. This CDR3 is CASSGHVRPEAFF. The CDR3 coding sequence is TGTGCCAGCAGTGGACACGTTCGACCTGAAGCTTTCTTT. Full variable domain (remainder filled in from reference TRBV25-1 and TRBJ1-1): EADIYQTPRYLVIGTGKKITLECSQTMGHDKMYWYQQDPGMELHLIHYSYGVNSTEKGDLSSESTVSRIRTEHFPLTLESARPSHTSQYLCASSGHVRPEAFFGQGTRLTVV.

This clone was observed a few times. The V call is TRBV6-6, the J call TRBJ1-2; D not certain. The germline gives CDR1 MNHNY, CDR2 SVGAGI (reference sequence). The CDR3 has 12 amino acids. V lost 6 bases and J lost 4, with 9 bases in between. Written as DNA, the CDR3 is TGTGCCAGCAGCCCGGAAGGCTATGGCTACACCTTC. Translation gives CASSPEGYGYTF.